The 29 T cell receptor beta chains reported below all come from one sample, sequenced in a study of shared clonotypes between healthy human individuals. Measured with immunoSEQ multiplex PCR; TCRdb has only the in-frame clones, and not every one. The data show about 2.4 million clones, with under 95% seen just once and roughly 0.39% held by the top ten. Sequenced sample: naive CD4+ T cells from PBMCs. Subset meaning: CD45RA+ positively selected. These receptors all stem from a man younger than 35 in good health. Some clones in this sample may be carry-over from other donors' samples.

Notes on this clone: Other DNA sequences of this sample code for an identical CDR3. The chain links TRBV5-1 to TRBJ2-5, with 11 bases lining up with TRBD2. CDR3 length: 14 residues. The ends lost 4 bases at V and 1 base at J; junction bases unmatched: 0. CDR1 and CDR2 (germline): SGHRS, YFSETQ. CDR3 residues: CASSGTSGQETQYF. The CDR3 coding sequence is TGCGCCAGCAGCGGGACTAGCGGCCAAGAGACCCAGTACTTC. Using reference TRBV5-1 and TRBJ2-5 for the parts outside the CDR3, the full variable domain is KAGVTQTPRYLIKTRGQQVTLSCSPISGHRSVSWYQQTPGQGLQFLFEYFSETQRNKGNFPGRFSGRQFSNSRSEMNVSTLELGDSALYLCASSGTSGQETQYFGPGTRLLVL.

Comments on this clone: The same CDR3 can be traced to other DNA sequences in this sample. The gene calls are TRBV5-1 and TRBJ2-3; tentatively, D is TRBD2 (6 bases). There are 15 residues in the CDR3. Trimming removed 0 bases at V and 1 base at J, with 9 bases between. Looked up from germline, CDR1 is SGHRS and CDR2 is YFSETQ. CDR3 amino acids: CASSLVGRGTDTQYF. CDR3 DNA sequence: TGCGCCAGCAGCTTGGTCGGGAGAGGCACAGATACGCAGTATTTT.

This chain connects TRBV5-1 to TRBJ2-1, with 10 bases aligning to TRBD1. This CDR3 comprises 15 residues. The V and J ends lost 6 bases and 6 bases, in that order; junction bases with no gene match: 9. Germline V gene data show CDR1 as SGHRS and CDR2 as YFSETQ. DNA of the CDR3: TGCGCCAGCACCCGGGACAGGGGCATCGGCAATGAGCAGTTCTTC. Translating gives CASTRDRGIGNEQFF.

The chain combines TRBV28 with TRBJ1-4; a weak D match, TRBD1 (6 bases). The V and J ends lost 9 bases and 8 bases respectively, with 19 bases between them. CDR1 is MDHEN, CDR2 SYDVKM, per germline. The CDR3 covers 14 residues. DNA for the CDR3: TGTGCCAGTCAGAACGGGGGGGCTCGGGAAAAACTGTTTTTT. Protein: CASQNGGAREKLFF.

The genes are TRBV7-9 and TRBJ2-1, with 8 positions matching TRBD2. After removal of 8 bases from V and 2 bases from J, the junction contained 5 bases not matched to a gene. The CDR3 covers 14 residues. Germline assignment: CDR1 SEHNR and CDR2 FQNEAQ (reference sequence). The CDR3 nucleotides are TGTGCCAGCCAGGTAGCGGGAACCTACAATGAGCAGTTCTTC. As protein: CASQVAGTYNEQFF. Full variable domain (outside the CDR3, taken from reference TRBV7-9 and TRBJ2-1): DTGVSQNPRHKITKRGQNVTFRCDPISEHNRLYWYRQTLGQGPEFLTYFQNEAQLEKSRLLSDRFSAERPKGSFSTLEIQRTEQGDSAMYLCASQVAGTYNEQFFGPGTRLTVL.

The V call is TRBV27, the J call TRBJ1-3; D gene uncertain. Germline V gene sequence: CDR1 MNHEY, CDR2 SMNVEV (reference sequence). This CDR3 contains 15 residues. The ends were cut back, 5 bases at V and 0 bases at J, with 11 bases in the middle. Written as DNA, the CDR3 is TGTGCCAGCAGTCCTTGGCGGCCCTCTGGAAACACCATATATTTT. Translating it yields CASSPWRPSGNTIYF.

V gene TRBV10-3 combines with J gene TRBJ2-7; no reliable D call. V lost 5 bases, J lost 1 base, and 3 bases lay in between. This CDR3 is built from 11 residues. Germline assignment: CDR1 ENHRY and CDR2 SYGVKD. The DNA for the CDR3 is TGTGCCATCAGTAATTCCTACGAGCAGTACTTC. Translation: CAISNSYEQYF.

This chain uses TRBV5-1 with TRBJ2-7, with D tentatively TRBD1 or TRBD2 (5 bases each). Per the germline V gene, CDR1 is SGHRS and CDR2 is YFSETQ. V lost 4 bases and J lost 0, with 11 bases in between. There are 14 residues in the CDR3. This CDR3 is CASSTSGTSYEQYF. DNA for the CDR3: TGCGCCAGCAGCACCTCCGGGACCTCCTACGAGCAGTACTTC. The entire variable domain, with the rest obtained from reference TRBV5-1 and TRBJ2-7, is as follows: KAGVTQTPRYLIKTRGQQVTLSCSPISGHRSVSWYQQTPGQGLQFLFEYFSETQRNKGNFPGRFSGRQFSNSRSEMNVSTLELGDSALYLCASSTSGTSYEQYFGPGTRLTVT.

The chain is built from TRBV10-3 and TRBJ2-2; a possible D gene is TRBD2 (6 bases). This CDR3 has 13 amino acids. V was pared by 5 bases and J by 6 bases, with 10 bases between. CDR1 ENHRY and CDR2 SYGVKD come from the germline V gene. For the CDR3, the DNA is TGTGCCATCAGTCCCCGCGGGGCCGGGGAGCTGTTTTTT. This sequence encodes CAISPRGAGELFF.

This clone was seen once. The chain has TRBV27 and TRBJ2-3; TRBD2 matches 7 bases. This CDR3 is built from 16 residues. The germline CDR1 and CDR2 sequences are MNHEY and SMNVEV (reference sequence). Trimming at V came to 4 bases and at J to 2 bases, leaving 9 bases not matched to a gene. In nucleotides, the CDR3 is TGTGCCAGCAGTTCTTTGAGGAGCGGGATCACAGATACGCAGTATTTT. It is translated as CASSSLRSGITDTQYF.

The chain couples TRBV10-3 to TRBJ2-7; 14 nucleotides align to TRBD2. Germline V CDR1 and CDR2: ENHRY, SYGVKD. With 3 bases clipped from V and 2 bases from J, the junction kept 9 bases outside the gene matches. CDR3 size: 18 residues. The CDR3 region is CAISEPGLAGGTPYEQYF. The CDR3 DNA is TGTGCCATCAGTGAACCTGGACTAGCGGGAGGAACCCCCTACGAGCAGTACTTC.

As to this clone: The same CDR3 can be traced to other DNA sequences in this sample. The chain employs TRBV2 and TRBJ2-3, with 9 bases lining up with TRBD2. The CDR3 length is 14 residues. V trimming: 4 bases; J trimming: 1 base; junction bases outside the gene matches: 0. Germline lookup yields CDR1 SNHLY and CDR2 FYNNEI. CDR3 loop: CASSGTSGTDTQYF. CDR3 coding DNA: TGTGCCAGCAGTGGGACTAGCGGCACAGATACGCAGTATTTT.

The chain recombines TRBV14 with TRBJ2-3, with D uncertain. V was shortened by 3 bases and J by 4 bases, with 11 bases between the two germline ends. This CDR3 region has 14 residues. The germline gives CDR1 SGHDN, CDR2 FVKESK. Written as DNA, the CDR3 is TGTGCCAGCAGCCACTTCGGTGAATCAGATACGCAGTATTTT. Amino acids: CASSHFGESDTQYF.

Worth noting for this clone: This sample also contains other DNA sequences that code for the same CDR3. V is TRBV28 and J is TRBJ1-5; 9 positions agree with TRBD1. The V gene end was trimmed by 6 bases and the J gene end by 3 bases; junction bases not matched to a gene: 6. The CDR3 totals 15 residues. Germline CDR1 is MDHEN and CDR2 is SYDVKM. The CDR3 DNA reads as TGTGCCAGCAGCCCCGGGACAGGGTCCAATCAGCCCCAGCATTTT. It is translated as CASSPGTGSNQPQHF.

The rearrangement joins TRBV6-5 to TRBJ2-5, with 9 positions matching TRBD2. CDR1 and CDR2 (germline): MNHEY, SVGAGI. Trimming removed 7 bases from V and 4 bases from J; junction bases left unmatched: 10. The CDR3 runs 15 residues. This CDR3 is CASTGGLAQIETQYF. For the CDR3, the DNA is TGTGCCAGCACCGGAGGACTAGCGCAAATAGAGACCCAGTACTTC.

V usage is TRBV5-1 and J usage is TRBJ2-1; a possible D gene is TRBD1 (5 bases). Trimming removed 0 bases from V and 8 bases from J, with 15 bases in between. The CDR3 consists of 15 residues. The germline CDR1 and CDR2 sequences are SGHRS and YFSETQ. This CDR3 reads CASSLEGMWGDEQFF. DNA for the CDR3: TGCGCCAGCAGCTTGGAGGGGATGTGGGGCGATGAGCAGTTCTTC.

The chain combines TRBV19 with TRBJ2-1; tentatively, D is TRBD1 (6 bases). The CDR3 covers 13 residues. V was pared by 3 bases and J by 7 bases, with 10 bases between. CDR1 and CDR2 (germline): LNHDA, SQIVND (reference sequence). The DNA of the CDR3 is TGTGCCAGTAGTATCAAAACAGGGAATGAGCAGTTCTTC. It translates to CASSIKTGNEQFF.

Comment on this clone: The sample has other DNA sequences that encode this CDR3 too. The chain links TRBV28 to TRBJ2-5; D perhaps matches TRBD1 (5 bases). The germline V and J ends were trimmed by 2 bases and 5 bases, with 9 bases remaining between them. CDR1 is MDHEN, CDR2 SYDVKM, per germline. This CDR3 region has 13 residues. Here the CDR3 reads CASSLGARETQYF. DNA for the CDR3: TGTGCCAGCAGTTTAGGGGCAAGGGAGACCCAGTACTTC.

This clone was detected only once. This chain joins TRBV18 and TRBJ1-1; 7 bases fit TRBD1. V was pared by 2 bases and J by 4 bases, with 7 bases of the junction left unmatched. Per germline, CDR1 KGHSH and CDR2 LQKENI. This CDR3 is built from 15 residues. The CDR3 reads CASSPNRGPGTEAFF. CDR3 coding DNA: TGTGCCAGCTCACCAAACAGGGGTCCGGGCACTGAAGCTTTCTTT.

DNA for the CDR3: TGTGCCAGCTCACCACGCGGACTAGCGGGGACCTACGAGCAGTACTTC. This encodes CASSPRGLAGTYEQYF. The V gene is TRBV18, the J gene TRBJ2-7, with 12 bases lining up with TRBD2. The CDR3 runs 16 residues. With 1 base clipped from V and 2 bases from J, the junction kept 3 bases outside the gene matches. Germline loops: CDR1 KGHSH, CDR2 LQKENI.

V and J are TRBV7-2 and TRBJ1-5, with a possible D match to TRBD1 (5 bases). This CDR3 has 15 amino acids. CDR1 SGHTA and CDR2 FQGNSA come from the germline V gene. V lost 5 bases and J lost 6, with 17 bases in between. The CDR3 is CASSSYQGKGQPQHF. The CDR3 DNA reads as TGTGCCAGCAGCAGTTACCAGGGTAAGGGTCAGCCCCAGCATTTT. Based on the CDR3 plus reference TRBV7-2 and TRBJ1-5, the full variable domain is GAGVSQSPSNKVTEKGKDVELRCDPISGHTALYWYRQSLGQGLEFLIYFQGNSAPDKSGLPSDRFSAERTGGSVSTLTIQRTQQEDSAVYLCASSSYQGKGQPQHFGDGTRLSIL.

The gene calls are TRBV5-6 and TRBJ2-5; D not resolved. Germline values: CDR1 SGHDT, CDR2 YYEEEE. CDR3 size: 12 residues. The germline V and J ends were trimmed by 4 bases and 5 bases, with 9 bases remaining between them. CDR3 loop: CASSLSLETQYF. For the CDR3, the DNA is TGTGCCAGCAGCCTATCCCTCGAGACCCAGTACTTC.

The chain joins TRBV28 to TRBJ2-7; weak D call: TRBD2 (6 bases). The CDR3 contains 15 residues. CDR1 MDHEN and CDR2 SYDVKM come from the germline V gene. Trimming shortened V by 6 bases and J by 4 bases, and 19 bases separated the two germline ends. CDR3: CASSSPPLGRYEQYF. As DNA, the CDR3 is TGTGCCAGCAGCTCCCCCCCACTAGGGAGGTACGAGCAGTACTTC.

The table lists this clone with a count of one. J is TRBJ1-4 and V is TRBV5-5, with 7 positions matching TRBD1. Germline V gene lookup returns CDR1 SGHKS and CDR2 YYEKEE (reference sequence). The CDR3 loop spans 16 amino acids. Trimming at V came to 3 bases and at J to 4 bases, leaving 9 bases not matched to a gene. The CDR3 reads CASSWTPGQLNEKLFF. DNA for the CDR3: TGTGCCAGCAGCTGGACCCCGGGACAGCTTAATGAAAAACTGTTTTTT.

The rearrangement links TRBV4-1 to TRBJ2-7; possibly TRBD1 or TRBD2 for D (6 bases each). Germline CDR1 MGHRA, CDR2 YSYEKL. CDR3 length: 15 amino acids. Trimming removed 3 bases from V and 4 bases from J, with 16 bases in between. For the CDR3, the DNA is TGCGCCAGCAGCCACGGGGGCAGGGGAGATTACGAGCAGTACTTC. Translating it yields CASSHGGRGDYEQYF.

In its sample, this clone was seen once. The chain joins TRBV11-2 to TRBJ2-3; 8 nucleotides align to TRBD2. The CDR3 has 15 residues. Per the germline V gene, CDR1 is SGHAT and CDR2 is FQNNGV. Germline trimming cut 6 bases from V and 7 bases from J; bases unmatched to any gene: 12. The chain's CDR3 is CASSESGRVRNTQYF. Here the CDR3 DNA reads TGTGCCAGCAGTGAAAGCGGGAGAGTTCGGAATACGCAGTATTTT.

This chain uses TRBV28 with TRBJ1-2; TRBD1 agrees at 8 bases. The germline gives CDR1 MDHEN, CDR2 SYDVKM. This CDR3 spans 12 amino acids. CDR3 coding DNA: TGTGTCATTTCAGGGGGCGCAAGTGGCTACACCTTC. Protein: CVISGGASGYTF.

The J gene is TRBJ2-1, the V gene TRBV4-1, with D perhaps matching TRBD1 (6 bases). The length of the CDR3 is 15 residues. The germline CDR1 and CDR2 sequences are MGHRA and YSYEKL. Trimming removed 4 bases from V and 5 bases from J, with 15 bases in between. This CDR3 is CASSRGHQSNNEQFF. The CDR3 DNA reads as TGCGCCAGCAGCCGGGGACACCAAAGTAACAATGAGCAGTTCTTC.

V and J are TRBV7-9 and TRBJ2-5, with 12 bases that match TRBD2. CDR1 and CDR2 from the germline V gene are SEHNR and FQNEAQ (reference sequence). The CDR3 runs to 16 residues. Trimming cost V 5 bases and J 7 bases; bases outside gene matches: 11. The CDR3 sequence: CASSRGTSGYVGTQYF. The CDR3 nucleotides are TGTGCCAGCAGCCGCGGGACTAGCGGGTATGTTGGGACCCAGTACTTC.